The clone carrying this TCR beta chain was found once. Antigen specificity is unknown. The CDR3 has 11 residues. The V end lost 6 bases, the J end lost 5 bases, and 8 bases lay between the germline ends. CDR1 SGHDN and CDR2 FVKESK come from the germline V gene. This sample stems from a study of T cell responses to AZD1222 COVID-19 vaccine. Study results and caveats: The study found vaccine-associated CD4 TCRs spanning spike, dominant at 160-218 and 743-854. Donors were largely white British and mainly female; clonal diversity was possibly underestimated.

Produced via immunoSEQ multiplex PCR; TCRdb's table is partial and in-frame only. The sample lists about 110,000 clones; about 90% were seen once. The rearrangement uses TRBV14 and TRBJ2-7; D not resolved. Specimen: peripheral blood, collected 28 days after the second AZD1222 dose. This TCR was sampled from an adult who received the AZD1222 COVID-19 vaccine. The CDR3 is CASSFLHEQYF. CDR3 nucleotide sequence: TGTGCCAGCAGTTTTCTTCACGAGCAGTACTTC.